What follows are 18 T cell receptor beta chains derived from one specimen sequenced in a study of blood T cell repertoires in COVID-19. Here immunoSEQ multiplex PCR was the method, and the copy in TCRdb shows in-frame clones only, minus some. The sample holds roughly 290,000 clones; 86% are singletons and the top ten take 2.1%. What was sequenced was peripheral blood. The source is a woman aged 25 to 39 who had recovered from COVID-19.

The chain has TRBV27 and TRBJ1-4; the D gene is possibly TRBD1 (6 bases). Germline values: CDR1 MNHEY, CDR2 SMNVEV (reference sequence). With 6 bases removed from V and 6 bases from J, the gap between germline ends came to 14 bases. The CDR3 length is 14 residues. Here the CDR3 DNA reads TGTGCCAGCAGACGGACGAGGACAGATGAAAAACTGTTTTTT. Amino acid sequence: CASRRTRTDEKLFF.

The CDR3 bases are TGCGCCAGCAGCCTTAGCGGGAACTCCTACGAGCAGTACTTC. It is translated as CASSLSGNSYEQYF. The J gene is TRBJ2-7, the V gene TRBV5-1; 8 bases are a match to TRBD2. The CDR3 loop spans 14 amino acids. Germline V gene sequence: CDR1 SGHRS, CDR2 YFSETQ. V lost 4 bases and J lost 0; bases outside the gene matches: 3.

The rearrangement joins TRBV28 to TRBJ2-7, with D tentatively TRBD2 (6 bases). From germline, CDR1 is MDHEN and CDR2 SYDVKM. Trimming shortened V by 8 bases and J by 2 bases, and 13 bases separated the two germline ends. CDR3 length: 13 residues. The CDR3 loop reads CASLETGAYEQYF. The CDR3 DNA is TGTGCCAGCTTGGAGACGGGAGCCTACGAGCAGTACTTC.

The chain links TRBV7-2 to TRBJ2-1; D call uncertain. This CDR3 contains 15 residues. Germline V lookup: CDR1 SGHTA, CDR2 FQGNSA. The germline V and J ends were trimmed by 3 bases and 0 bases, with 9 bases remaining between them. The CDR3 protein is CASSLVSSSYNEQFF. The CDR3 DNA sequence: TGTGCCAGCAGCTTGGTCTCGAGCTCCTACAATGAGCAGTTCTTC.

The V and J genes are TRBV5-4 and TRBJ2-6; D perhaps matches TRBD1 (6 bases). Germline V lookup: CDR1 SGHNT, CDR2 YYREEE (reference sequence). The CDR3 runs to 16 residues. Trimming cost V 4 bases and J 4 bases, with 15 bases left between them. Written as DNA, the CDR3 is TGTGCCAGCAGCAGCTTACAGGGAACCGGGGCCAACGTCCTGACTTTC. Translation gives CASSSLQGTGANVLTF. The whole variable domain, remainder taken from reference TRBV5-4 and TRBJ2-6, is ETGVTQSPTHLIKTRGQQVTLRCSSQSGHNTVSWYQQALGQGPQFIFQYYREEENGRGNFPPRFSGLQFPNYSSELNVNALELDDSALYLCASSSLQGTGANVLTFGAGSRLTVL.

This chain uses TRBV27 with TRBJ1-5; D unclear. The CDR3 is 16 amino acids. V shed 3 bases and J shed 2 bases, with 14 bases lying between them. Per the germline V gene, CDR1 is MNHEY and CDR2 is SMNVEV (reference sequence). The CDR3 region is CASSFVSNLGNQPQHF. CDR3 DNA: TGTGCCAGCAGTTTCGTGTCTAACTTAGGCAATCAGCCCCAGCATTTT.

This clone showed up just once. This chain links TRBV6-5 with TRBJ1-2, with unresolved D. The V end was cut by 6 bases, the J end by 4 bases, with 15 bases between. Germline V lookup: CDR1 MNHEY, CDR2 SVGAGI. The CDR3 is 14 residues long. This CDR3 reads CASSSPRSPYGYTF. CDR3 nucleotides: TGTGCCAGCAGCAGTCCTCGGAGTCCCTATGGCTACACCTTC.

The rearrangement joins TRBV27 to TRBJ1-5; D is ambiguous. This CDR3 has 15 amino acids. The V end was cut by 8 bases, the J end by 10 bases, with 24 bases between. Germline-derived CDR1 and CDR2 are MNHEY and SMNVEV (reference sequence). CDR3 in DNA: TGTGCCAGCGGTAAAACGGGCCGGGAGACGGGACCCCAGCATTTT. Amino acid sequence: CASGKTGRETGPQHF.

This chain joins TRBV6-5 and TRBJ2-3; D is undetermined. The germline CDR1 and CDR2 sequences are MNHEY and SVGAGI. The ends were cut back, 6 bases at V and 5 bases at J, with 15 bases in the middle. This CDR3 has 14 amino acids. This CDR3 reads CASRIRPGGDTQYF. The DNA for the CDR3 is TGTGCCAGCAGGATCCGACCCGGCGGAGATACGCAGTATTTT.

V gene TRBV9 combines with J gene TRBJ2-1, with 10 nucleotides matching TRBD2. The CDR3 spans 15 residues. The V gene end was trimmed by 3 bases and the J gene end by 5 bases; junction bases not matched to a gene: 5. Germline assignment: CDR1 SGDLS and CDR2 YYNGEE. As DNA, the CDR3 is TGTGCCAGCAGCGGGGGACTAGCGCTAGACAATGAGCAGTTCTTC. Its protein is CASSGGLALDNEQFF.

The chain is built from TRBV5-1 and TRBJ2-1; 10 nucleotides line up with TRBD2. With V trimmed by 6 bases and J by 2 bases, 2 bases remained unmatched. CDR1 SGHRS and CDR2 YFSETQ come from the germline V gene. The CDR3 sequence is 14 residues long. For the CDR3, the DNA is TGCGCCAGCAAGCGGGAGGGGACCTACAATGAGCAGTTCTTC. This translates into CASKREGTYNEQFF. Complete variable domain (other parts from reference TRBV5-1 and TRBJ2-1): KAGVTQTPRYLIKTRGQQVTLSCSPISGHRSVSWYQQTPGQGLQFLFEYFSETQRNKGNFPGRFSGRQFSNSRSEMNVSTLELGDSALYLCASKREGTYNEQFFGPGTRLTVL.

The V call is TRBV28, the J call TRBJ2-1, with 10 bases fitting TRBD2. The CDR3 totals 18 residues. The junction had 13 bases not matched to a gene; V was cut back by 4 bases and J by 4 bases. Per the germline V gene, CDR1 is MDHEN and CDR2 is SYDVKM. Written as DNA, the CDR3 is TGTGCCAGCAGTTCCCCGGGGGCTAGCGGGAGAGGGTACAATGAGCAGTTCTTC. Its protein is CASSSPGASGRGYNEQFF.

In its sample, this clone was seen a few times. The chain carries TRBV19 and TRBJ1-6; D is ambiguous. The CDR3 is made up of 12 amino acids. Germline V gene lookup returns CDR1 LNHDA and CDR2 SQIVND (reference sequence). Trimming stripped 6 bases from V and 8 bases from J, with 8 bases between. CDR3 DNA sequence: TGTGCCAGTAGCGGAGGCTATTCACCCCTCCACTTT. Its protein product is CASSGGYSPLHF.

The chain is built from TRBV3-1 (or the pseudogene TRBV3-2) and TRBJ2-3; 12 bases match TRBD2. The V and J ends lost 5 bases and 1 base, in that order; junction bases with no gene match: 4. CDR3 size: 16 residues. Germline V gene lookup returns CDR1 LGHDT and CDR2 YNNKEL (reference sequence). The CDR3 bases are TGTGCCAGCAGCATACTAGCGGGGGGTGGCACAGATACGCAGTATTTT. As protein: CASSILAGGGTDTQYF.

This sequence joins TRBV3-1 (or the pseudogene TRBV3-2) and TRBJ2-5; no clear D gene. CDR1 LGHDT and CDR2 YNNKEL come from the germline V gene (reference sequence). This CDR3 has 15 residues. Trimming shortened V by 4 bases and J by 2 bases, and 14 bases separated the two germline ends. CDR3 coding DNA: TGTGCCAGCAGCCGTACTACTAATTATCAAGAGACCCAGTACTTC. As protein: CASSRTTNYQETQYF.

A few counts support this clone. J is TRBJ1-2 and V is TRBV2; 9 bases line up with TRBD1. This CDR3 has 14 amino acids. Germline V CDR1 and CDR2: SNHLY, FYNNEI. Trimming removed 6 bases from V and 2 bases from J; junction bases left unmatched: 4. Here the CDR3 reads CASSRDRENYGYTF. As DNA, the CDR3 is TGTGCCAGCAGCCGGGACAGGGAGAACTATGGCTACACCTTC.

The CDR3 nucleotides read TGTGCCAGTAGTATCGCCGAACCGGCTAATGAAAAACTGTTTTTT. It is translated as CASSIAEPANEKLFF. The chain combines TRBV19 with TRBJ1-4; D remains ambiguous. Germline lookup yields CDR1 LNHDA and CDR2 SQIVND (reference sequence). This CDR3 has 15 residues. V lost 3 bases and J 3 bases, leaving 11 bases between the germline ends.

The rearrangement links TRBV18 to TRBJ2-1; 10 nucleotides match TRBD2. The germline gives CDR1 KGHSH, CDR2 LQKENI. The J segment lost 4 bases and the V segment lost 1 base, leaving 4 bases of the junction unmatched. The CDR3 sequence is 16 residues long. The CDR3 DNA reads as TGTGCCAGCTCACCACTCACTAGCGGGGCGTACAATGAGCAGTTCTTC. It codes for CASSPLTSGAYNEQFF. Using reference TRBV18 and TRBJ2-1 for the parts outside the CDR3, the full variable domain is NAGVMQNPRHLVRRRGQEARLRCSPMKGHSHVYWYRQLPEEGLKFMVYLQKENIIDESGMPKERFSAEFPKEGPSILRIQQVVRGDSAAYFCASSPLTSGAYNEQFFGPGTRLTVL.